These T cell receptor beta chains were read from a single sample in a study of cytomegalovirus exposure and HLA in healthy donors. Generated by immunoSEQ multiplex PCR, the TCRdb table keeps only in-frame clones and is missing some. Counted here are under 250,000 clones, over 65% occurring once; the ten biggest clones make up 1.3%. Sample: PBMCs. These receptors originate from a human donor in good health. Both conserved end residues are part of each CDR3. The D gene is left open where the match is weak. The size of a clone is reported for some rows only, either as once, few or many, or as a class for expanded clones.

>TRBJ2-1|.|TRBD2|TRBV29-1|13
TGCAGCGTCAGGCCGGGAGGATCGAATGAGCAGTTCTTC
CSVRPGGSNEQFF
>TRBJ2-7|few|.|TRBV30|11
TGTGCCTGGAGTGTCAGCTACGAGCAGTACTTC
CAWSVSYEQYF
>TRBJ1-2|.|.|TRBV5-4|16
TGTGCCAGCAGCAGGGGCCCCGATATCTATAACTATGGCTACACCTTC
CASSRGPDIYNYGYTF
>TRBJ1-3|once|TRBD1|TRBV6-6|15
TGTGCCAGCAGATCCGGGACAGGGGGTGGAAACACCATATATTTT
CASRSGTGGGNTIYF
>TRBJ1-1|.|.|TRBV6-1|13
TGTGCCAGCACAGGGCTGGGGAACACTGAAGCTTTCTTT
CASTGLGNTEAFF
>TRBJ1-1|.|.|TRBV27|14
TGTGCCAGCAGTCAGGACACGCCCCACACTGAAGCTTTCTTT
CASSQDTPHTEAFF
>TRBJ2-1|.|.|TRBV7-6|12
TGTGCCAGCAGCCCAGGGTACAATGAGCAGTTCTTC
CASSPGYNEQFF
>TRBJ2-1|.|.|TRBV7-2|13
TGTGCCAGCAGTTCGGACAGTTACAATGAGCAGTTCTTC
CASSSDSYNEQFF
>TRBJ2-7|.|TRBD1|TRBV4-2|14
TGTGCCAGCAGCAGACCGGGACAGGGCAACGAGCAGTACTTC
CASSRPGQGNEQYF
>TRBJ2-1|.|TRBD2|TRBV28|22
TGTGCCAGCAGTTCATTCGTGGGGCGTTGGGGACTACTAGCGGGATCCTACAATGAGCAGTTCTTC
CASSSFVGRWGLLAGSYNEQFF
>TRBJ2-7|.|.|TRBV13|15
TGTGCCAGCAGCCCAACCAGGCAAGGAACCTACGAGCAGTACTTC
CASSPTRQGTYEQYF
>TRBJ2-1|.|TRBD2|TRBV9|18
TGTGCCAGCAGCACGGGACTAGCGGGAGGGCGGCTTTACAATGAGCAGTTCTTC
CASSTGLAGGRLYNEQFF
>TRBJ2-7|.|TRBD1|TRBV7-9|14
TGTGCCAGCAGCCCGCGACAGGGGTTCTACGAGCAGTACTTC
CASSPRQGFYEQYF
>TRBJ1-5|.|.|TRBV28|16
TGTGCCAGCAGTCCCTCAGGGCTTAGTAGCAATCAGCCCCAGCATTTT
CASSPSGLSSNQPQHF
>TRBJ2-5|.|TRBD2|TRBV9|18
TGTGCCAGCAGCGTAGATGGGACTAGCGGATCGTACCAAGAGACCCAGTACTTC
CASSVDGTSGSYQETQYF
>TRBJ1-1|once|.|TRBV7-8|18
TGTGCCAGCAGCTTAGAGGGGTGGTCGGGCGGCATGAACACTGAAGCTTTCTTT
CASSLEGWSGGMNTEAFF
>TRBJ2-7|.|TRBD2|TRBV11-2|16
TGTGCCAGCAGCTCGCCGGGACTAGCTGATTCCTACGAGCAGTACTTC
CASSSPGLADSYEQYF
>TRBJ2-1|.|TRBD2|TRBV6-5|13
TGTGCCACCTCGACTAGCCGGTACAATGAGCAGTTCTTC
CATSTSRYNEQFF
>TRBJ1-2|.|.|TRBV11-2|13
TGTGCCAGCAGCTATCCAGGGGCCTATGGCTACACCTTC
CASSYPGAYGYTF
>TRBJ2-5|.|.|TRBV28|13
TGTGCCAGCTGGGAGGGGGGGAGAGAGACCCAGTACTTC
CASWEGGRETQYF
>TRBJ2-7|.|TRBD2|TRBV19|15
TGTGCCAGTAGTACCATAAGCGGGACTCAGTACGAGCAGTACTTC
CASSTISGTQYEQYF
>TRBJ2-3|.|TRBD1|TRBV10-3|17
TGTGCCATCAGTGAGTCGATAGGACAGGGGGGAGCAGATACGCAGTATTTT
CAISESIGQGGADTQYF
>TRBJ2-3|.|TRBD2|TRBV2|16
TGTGCCAGCAGATATATAGCGGGAGGGCCGGGAGATACGCAGTATTTT
CASRYIAGGPGDTQYF
>TRBJ2-7|.|.|TRBV28|13
TGTGCCAGCGTCATGGGGCAGGGTGGCGAGCAGTACTTC
CASVMGQGGEQYF
>TRBJ2-1|.|.|TRBV15|16
TGTGCCACCAGCAGAAACCTAGCGAGCTCCTACAATGAGCAGTTCTTC
CATSRNLASSYNEQFF
>TRBJ2-7|few|TRBD1|TRBV5-4|16
TGTGCCAGCAGCTCACCGGGACAGATGCCCGGGACCGAGCAGTACTTC
CASSSPGQMPGTEQYF
>TRBJ2-7|.|TRBD2|TRBV7-3|16
TGTGCCAGCAGGCTCAAAGGAGCGGGAGGGCCGTATGAGCAGTACTTC
CASRLKGAGGPYEQYF
>TRBJ1-4|.|TRBD1|TRBV2|15
TGTGCCAGCAGCCAGGACAGGGGGCTAAGTGAAAAACTGTTTTTT
CASSQDRGLSEKLFF
>TRBJ1-1|.|TRBD1|TRBV19|12
TGTGCCAGTGGACAGGGCGACACTGAAGCTTTCTTT
CASGQGDTEAFF
>TRBJ1-5|few|.|TRBV19|13
TGTGCCAGTAAGCGGGCAAATTATCAGCCCCAGCATTTT
CASKRANYQPQHF
>TRBJ2-7|.|TRBD1|TRBV30|14
TGTGCCTGGAGTCTAGGGACAGGCAGCTACGAGCAGTACTTC
CAWSLGTGSYEQYF
>TRBJ2-1|.|TRBD2|TRBV15|16
TGTGCCACCAGCAGACTTGGCGCGGGAGGACACAATGAGCAGTTCTTC
CATSRLGAGGHNEQFF
>TRBJ2-7|once|TRBD2|TRBV6-6|16
TGTGCCAGCAGTTTGTCGGGGACTAGCGGGACGGACGAGCAGTACTTC
CASSLSGTSGTDEQYF